The 22 T cell receptor beta chains listed next were all sequenced from one sample in a study of shared clonotypes between healthy human individuals. The method was immunoSEQ multiplex PCR; TCRdb's version includes in-frame clones alone and lacks a portion of them. The table lists 110,000 or so clones, under 70% of them singletons, with 20% to 25% in the top ten. The specimen sequenced was memory CD8+ T cells sorted from blood. Subset: CD45RO+ cells pooled with CCR7-negative TemRA cells. The receptor set was obtained from a woman aged 30 to 39 in good health.

This clone was seen once. In nucleotides, the CDR3 is TGTGCCAGCAGTTCCGCGCCGGGACAGGGGACGAACACCGGGGAGCTGTTTTTT. As protein: CASSSAPGQGTNTGELFF. The chain joins TRBV7-4 to TRBJ2-2, with 10 bases lining up with TRBD1. V was clipped by 6 bases and J by 0 bases; unmatched bases: 10. The CDR3 extends over 18 amino acids. Looked up from germline, CDR1 is SGHVT and CDR2 is SQSDAQ. The full variable domain, in which reference TRBV7-4 and TRBJ2-2 provide the parts outside the CDR3, is GAGVSQSPRYKVAKRGRDVALRCDSISGHVTLYWYRQTLGQGSEVLTYSQSDAQRDKSGRPSGRFSAERPERSVSTLKIQRTEQGDSAVYLCASSSAPGQGTNTGELFFGEGSRLTVL.

With regard to this clone: This likely stems from a read error, as it lies one base from a far larger clone. In the same sample, other DNA sequences code for this CDR3. The gene calls are TRBV2 and TRBJ2-3, with D possibly being TRBD2 (5 bases). The ends were cut back, 6 bases at V and 3 bases at J, with 25 bases in the middle. Germline assignment: CDR1 SNHLY and CDR2 FYNNEI. The length of the CDR3 is 18 residues. The CDR3 nucleotides read TGTGCCAGCAGCCTAAGGAAGGCTGGAGCCGAGGGTACAGATACGCAGTATTTT. Its protein product is CASSLRKAGAEGTDTQYF.

V usage is TRBV5-6 and J usage is TRBJ2-7; D is uncertain. The CDR3 contains 15 residues. Germline values: CDR1 SGHDT, CDR2 YYEEEE. V lost 5 bases to trimming and J lost 8 bases, with 23 bases between them. This CDR3 is CASSFDIPWDNKQYF. CDR3 sequence (DNA): TGTGCCAGCAGTTTTGACATCCCTTGGGATAACAAGCAGTACTTC.

This clone was counted a single time. This chain links TRBV28 with TRBJ1-1; D unclear. V lost 5 bases, J lost 5 bases, and 12 bases lay in between. The CDR3 is 13 residues long. Germline lookup yields CDR1 MDHEN and CDR2 SYDVKM. CDR3 sequence: CASSLVPGTEAFF. The CDR3 coding sequence is TGTGCCAGCAGTCTTGTCCCGGGGACTGAAGCTTTCTTT.

The chain couples TRBV25-1 to TRBJ2-1; D tentatively fits TRBD1 or TRBD2 (5 bases each). V shed 7 bases and J shed 4 bases, with 14 bases lying between them. This CDR3 contains 14 residues. CDR1 MGHDK and CDR2 SYGVNS come from the germline V gene. Written as DNA, the CDR3 is TGTGCCAGCATCGGGGCAGGGCAATACAATGAGCAGTTCTTC. Protein product: CASIGAGQYNEQFF.

The chain links TRBV13 to TRBJ2-7; weak D call: TRBD2 (6 bases). The ends were cut back, 8 bases at V and 3 bases at J, with 14 bases in the middle. Per the germline V gene, CDR1 is PRHDT and CDR2 is FYEKMQ (reference sequence). This CDR3 has 13 residues. The CDR3 sequence is CASSGDSDYEQYF. In DNA form, the CDR3 reads TGTGCCAGCTCCGGGGACTCGGACTACGAGCAGTACTTC.

The chain combines TRBV28 with TRBJ2-7; TRBD1 agrees at 8 bases. This CDR3 has 15 amino acids. CDR1 and CDR2 from the germline V gene are MDHEN and SYDVKM. With 3 bases clipped from V and 3 bases from J, the junction kept 7 bases outside the gene matches. This chain's CDR3 is CASSLYGTGVYEQYF. The CDR3 bases are TGTGCCAGCAGTTTGTACGGGACAGGAGTCTACGAGCAGTACTTC.

This clone was detected a few times. This chain connects TRBV6-5 to TRBJ2-5; D possibly matches TRBD1 or TRBD2 (5 bases each). Trimming took 0 bases from V and 11 from J, leaving 13 bases between them. Germline values: CDR1 MNHEY, CDR2 SVGAGI. The CDR3 extends over 13 amino acids. CDR3 in amino acids: CASSYSGRSEQYF. CDR3 bases: TGTGCCAGCAGTTACTCGGGACGGTCGGAGCAGTACTTC.

This clone was picked up a small number of times. The chain employs TRBV18 and TRBJ2-2; 7 positions match TRBD2. Trimming at V came to 2 bases and at J to 4 bases, leaving 4 bases not matched to a gene. CDR3 size: 15 residues. Looked up from germline, CDR1 is KGHSH and CDR2 is LQKENI. The chain's CDR3 is CASSPGLDSTGELFF. CDR3 nucleotide sequence: TGTGCCAGCTCACCAGGACTAGATTCCACCGGGGAGCTGTTTTTT.

The J gene is TRBJ1-2, the V gene TRBV27, with D possibly TRBD1 on 5 matching bases. This CDR3 comprises 15 residues. Germline V CDR1 and CDR2: MNHEY, SMNVEV (reference sequence). Trimming removed 2 bases from V and 8 bases from J, with 18 bases in between. CDR3 region: CASSLVRDDAAGYTF. DNA of the CDR3: TGTGCCAGCAGTTTAGTTCGGGACGACGCCGCGGGCTACACCTTC.

The rearrangement uses TRBV14 and TRBJ2-7, with TRBD2 identical over 7 bases. The CDR3 is 13 residues long. CDR1 and CDR2 (germline): SGHDN, FVKESK. V lost 4 bases to trimming and J lost 3 bases; unmatched junction nucleotides: 3. Written as DNA, the CDR3 is TGTGCCAGCAGCCCTCTAGCGGACTACGAGCAGTACTTC. As protein: CASSPLADYEQYF.

On this clone itself: Mismatch with germline at one junction end may stem from a read error. The V and J genes are TRBV6-5 and TRBJ1-5, with D unclear. CDR1 and CDR2 from the germline V gene are MNHEY and SVGAGI. The CDR3 has 14 residues. This chain's CDR3 is CASSDSTDNQPQHF. The CDR3 DNA reads TGTGCCAGCAGTGACTCGACGGATAATCAGCCCCAGCATTTT.

This clone was observed a few times. V gene TRBV10-3 combines with J gene TRBJ2-5; 9 bases map to TRBD2. The CDR3 spans 14 residues. CDR1 and CDR2 (germline): ENHRY, SYGVKD. Trimming cost V 11 bases and J 1 base; bases outside gene matches: 8. The CDR3 reads CAPAETSGQETQYF. The CDR3 bases are TGTGCCCCCGCCGAGACTAGCGGCCAAGAGACCCAGTACTTC.

This sequence joins TRBV28 and TRBJ2-7; 9 nucleotides line up with TRBD1. Germline trimming cut 4 bases from V and 2 bases from J; bases unmatched to any gene: 15. The CDR3 extends over 18 amino acids. In germline, CDR1 is MDHEN, CDR2 SYDVKM. The CDR3 sequence is CASSSGQGSTRPAYEQYF. The CDR3 region has the DNA TGTGCCAGCAGTTCGGGACAGGGAAGCACACGCCCCGCCTACGAGCAGTACTTC. The full variable domain, with the rest looked up from reference TRBV28 and TRBJ2-7, is DVKVTQSSRYLVKRTGEKVFLECVQDMDHENMFWYRQDPGLGLRLIYFSYDVKMKEKGDIPEGYSVSREKKERFSLILESASTNQTSMYLCASSSGQGSTRPAYEQYFGPGTRLTVT.

This clone was observed a few times. The V and J genes are TRBV5-5 and TRBJ2-5, with 9 bases identical to TRBD2. The length of the CDR3 is 15 residues. J gave up 5 bases and V 2 bases, and 7 bases lay outside the gene matches. Germline V CDR1 and CDR2: SGHKS, YYEKEE (reference sequence). The CDR3 region is CASSFQAGGAETQYF. Written as DNA, the CDR3 is TGTGCCAGCAGCTTCCAGGCGGGAGGGGCGGAGACCCAGTACTTC.

Comments on this clone: One end of the junction does not line up with germline, which may come from a read error. This sequence joins TRBV28 and TRBJ2-1; D possibly uses TRBD1 or TRBD2 (5 bases each). CDR1 MDHEN and CDR2 SYDVKM come from the germline V gene. The CDR3 totals 12 residues. CDR3 nucleotide sequence: TGTGCCAGCAGACCACCTGGGACCTCCGGAGTCTTC. Its protein is CASRPPGTSGVF.

Worth noting for this clone: Additional DNA sequences in this sample encode the identical CDR3. The V gene is TRBV9, the J gene TRBJ2-1; D remains ambiguous. Germline CDR1 is SGDLS and CDR2 is YYNGEE. This CDR3 is 13 amino acids long. Deletions cut 0 bases from V and 5 bases from J, with 6 bases between. The CDR3 bases are TGTGCCAGCAGCGTAGGACTTGACAATGAGCAGTTCTTC. Its translation: CASSVGLDNEQFF.

The chain employs TRBV27 and TRBJ1-2, with D possibly being TRBD1 (5 bases). The CDR3 consists of 14 residues. V lost 8 bases to trimming and J lost 4 bases, with 17 bases between them. CDR1 is MNHEY and CDR2 is SMNVEV in the germline V gene (reference sequence). The CDR3 DNA is TGTGCCAGCTCTTCCATATGGGACCTCTATGGCTACACCTTC. Its translation: CASSSIWDLYGYTF.

The V call is TRBV7-9, the J call TRBJ1-1; D remains unclear. Germline assignment: CDR1 SEHNR and CDR2 FQNEAQ (reference sequence). The CDR3 loop spans 13 amino acids. V was trimmed by 1 base and J by 3 bases, leaving 6 bases between them. The CDR3 loop reads CASSLEGDTEAFF. The CDR3 nucleotides are TGTGCCAGCAGCTTAGAAGGTGACACTGAAGCTTTCTTT.

The J gene is TRBJ1-1, the V gene TRBV18; weak D call: TRBD1 (6 bases). The V gene's germline CDR1 is KGHSH and CDR2 LQKENI. Trimming removed 10 bases from V and 3 bases from J, with 15 bases in between. This CDR3 comprises 13 residues. The CDR3 is CATQTGRDTEAFF. CDR3 DNA sequence: TGTGCCACCCAAACAGGGAGGGACACTGAAGCTTTCTTT. Based on the CDR3 plus reference TRBV18 and TRBJ1-1, the full variable domain is NAGVMQNPRHLVRRRGQEARLRCSPMKGHSHVYWYRQLPEEGLKFMVYLQKENIIDESGMPKERFSAEFPKEGPSILRIQQVVRGDSAAYFCATQTGRDTEAFFGQGTRLTVV.

The chain has TRBV27 and TRBJ2-7, with 7 nucleotides matching TRBD2. V lost 3 bases, J lost 3 bases, and 8 bases stayed unmatched. Looked up from germline, CDR1 is MNHEY and CDR2 is SMNVEV (reference sequence). CDR3 length: 15 amino acids. CDR3 nucleotides: TGTGCCAGCAGTTTTCGTCTAGCGGCAAGCTACGAGCAGTACTTC. Residues: CASSFRLAASYEQYF.

V usage is TRBV28 and J usage is TRBJ2-2; 8 nucleotides align to TRBD2. V lost 7 bases to trimming and J lost 7 bases; unmatched junction nucleotides: 8. CDR3 length: 14 residues. The germline V gene has CDR1 MDHEN and CDR2 SYDVKM. CDR3 DNA sequence: TGTGCCAGCAACCGGGCGGGGGGCCTCGGGGAGCTGTTTTTT. Its translation is CASNRAGGLGELFF.